This T cell receptor (beta chain) appears in the sequencing data of a study of blood T cell repertoires in COVID-19. Study overall: PBMCs, B-cell-depleted T cells, or T cells provided the cDNA or gDNA that made up the material.

Per the original data handling: Amplification with reference gene primers provided the estimates of nucleated cell counts. TCRdb keeps only in-frame clones here, not all; method: immunoSEQ multiplex PCR. V, J and clone size were drawn from that table, and D and trimming were deduced from the DNA. The data contain 150,000 to 200,000 clones, about 90% of them singletons. This CDR3 contains 15 residues. CDR1 and CDR2 (germline): SGHVS, FQNEAQ. With 1 base removed from V and 0 bases from J, the gap between germline ends came to 9 bases. Comment on this clone: The sample contains more than one DNA sequence encoding this CDR3.

The chain joins TRBV7-8 to TRBJ1-1; D is undetermined. The sequence derives from a man aged 40-50 years with active or convalescent COVID-19. Sequencing input: peripheral blood. The CDR3 loop is CASSLEGGMNTEAFF. The DNA of the CDR3 is TGTGCCAGCAGCTTAGAGGGAGGTATGAACACTGAAGCTTTCTTT.